A selection of T cell receptor beta chains follows, all from one sample in a study of tumor and adjacent non-tumor tissue in lung cancer. TCRdb reprocessed the multiplex PCR reads via MiXCR and lists one record per CDR3 protein. The sample carries around 79,000 distinct CDR3 sequences, roughly 72% recorded once. The sample was lung tumor tissue. These receptors came from a woman between 35 and 50 years old with non-small cell lung cancer. Both conserved end residues are part of each CDR3. For some rows the clone size is stated as once, few or many, or as a class when expanded; others skip it.

clone size	V gene	J gene	CDR3 protein
-	TRBV11-2	TRBJ2-7	CASRLDPQGSYEQYF
-	TRBV7-9	TRBJ2-3	CASSSSAETSGRASGVSDTRYF
once	TRBV29-1	TRBJ2-3	CNLGGSGLAVVRDTQYF
once	TRBV6-6	TRBJ1-6	CASRGDRGRSPLHF
-	TRBV20-1	TRBJ2-5	CSVMGQSQETQYF
-	TRBV20-1	TRBJ1-3	CGARVFTTGNTIYF
-	TRBV6-2/TRBV6-3	TRBJ2-2	CASKLAGYNIGELFF
-	TRBV11-2	TRBJ2-7	CASNLDPQRSFEHYF
once	TRBV6-6	TRBJ2-7	CASWAALNEQYF
-	TRBV12-3/TRBV12-4	TRBJ1-4	CASSRRRGAIEKLFF
many	TRBV5-4	TRBJ1-6	CASSLQVGNSPLHF
-	TRBV11-2	TRBJ2-3	CAISLSGGSTDKQYF
-	TRBV11-2	TRBJ2-5	CASLISTKETQYF
-	TRBV7-9	TRBJ2-3	CASSGPALGGPTDTQCF
many	TRBV5-1	TRBJ1-2	CASSSPPSYGYTF
few	TRBV6-4	TRBJ1-1	CASSVSENTEAFF
many	TRBV6-5	TRBJ2-7	CASSFRYRDEQYF
many	TRBV4-2	TRBJ2-7	CASSQELRALGEQYF
-	TRBV11-1	TRBJ2-7	CANSLVYGGRPAYEQYF
-	TRBV29-1	TRBJ2-1	CSVEQKNNEQFF
-	TRBV24-1	TRBJ2-3	CITRDSTTDTQYF
-	TRBV6-5	TRBJ2-7	CASSEETGSWVKQYF
many	TRBV5-4	TRBJ2-5	CASSLESGGTQETQYF
-	TRBV11-2	TRBJ2-5	CACSLVGRRAQVTQYF
-	TRBV11-2	TRBJ2-5	CANSLVGRRAQESHYF
few	TRBV30	TRBJ1-1	CAWSDPGKTEAFF
-	TRBV29-1	TRBJ2-7	CSVTGGLADSYEQYF
-	TRBV6-5	TRBJ2-5	CASSLQGVRGETQCF
many	TRBV29-1	TRBJ2-7	CSVAVSGKFYEQYF
once	TRBV20-1	TRBJ2-5	CSEDGPRETQCF
-	TRBV10-2	TRBJ2-3	CTSSERNPLGGTQYF
once	TRBV11-2	TRBJ2-3	CASSLDGDYHDTQFF